This T cell receptor beta chain was captured in a study of blood T cell repertoires in COVID-19. Repertoires were generated with immunoSEQ multiplex PCR, while TCRdb's copy carries only in-frame clones and drops some. This sample has around 330,000 clones, with roughly 90% found just once. This CDR3 is built from 15 residues. Germline assignment: CDR1 SGHVS and CDR2 FQNEAQ. V was clipped by 3 bases and J by 2 bases, with 10 bases between them. This receptor was obtained from a middle-aged woman who had recovered from COVID-19. Sample: PBMCs or T cells enriched from blood (not recorded which). The rearrangement links TRBV7-8 to TRBJ2-2; D call uncertain. The CDR3, as DNA: TGTGCCAGCAGCTTGAGCCAGGTTAACACCGGGGAGCTGTTTTTT. Amino acids: CASSLSQVNTGELFF.